This T cell receptor beta chain was found in a study of blood T cell repertoires in COVID-19. Study context: Some COVID-19 samples were acute and others convalescent; all came from the United States, Italy and Spain.

Authors' processing steps: Reference gene primer amplification yielded estimated nucleated cell counts. The protocol was immunoSEQ multiplex PCR, while the TCRdb copy is restricted to in-frame clones and leaves out a portion. The DNA gave D and trimming, while V, J and clone size come from that table. The sample records over 85,000 clones, about 87% being singletons. The TCR comes from a man in his forties or fifties with acute or convalescent COVID-19. Source material: peripheral blood.

CDR3 loop: CASSYSFQSEAFF. CDR3 nucleotide sequence: TGTGCCAGCAGTTACTCGTTCCAGTCGGAAGCTTTCTTT. The chain combines TRBV6-2 or TRBV6-3 with TRBJ1-1; no reliable D call. V was pared by 0 bases and J by 8 bases, with 10 bases between. Germline lookup yields CDR1 MNHEY and CDR2 SVGEGT. This CDR3 spans 13 amino acids.